The clone carrying this T cell receptor beta chain was observed once. What it binds is unknown. This entry belongs to a study of PD-1 blockade in mismatch repair-deficient tumors. Repertoires were generated with immunoSEQ multiplex PCR, while TCRdb's copy carries only in-frame clones and drops some. The data show nearly 9,000 clones, over 80% seen once. Study outcomes and limitations: About 5% of the roughly 150 peptide-expanded blood TCRs were also found in tumor. After pembrolizumab, tumor-resident clones rose rapidly, then generally contracted before radiologic responses.

Time point reported: approximately 10-day in vitro stimulation with candidate neoantigen peptide 7. A roughly ten-day in vitro culture was run per each of about seven reactive peptides. Clone fold changes were calculated against an identical culture without peptide. The receptor comes from an adult with mismatch repair-deficient cancer. The source material was cells cultured in vitro, sampled from a patient treated with pembrolizumab.

Written as DNA, the CDR3 is TGTGCCAGCAGCTCCCGAGTCGGGAGGGCCGGGGGCACAGATACGCAGTATTTT. Translated, it gives CASSSRVGRAGGTDTQYF. The J gene is TRBJ2-3, the V gene TRBV5-6; 8 bases are shared with TRBD2. There are 18 residues in the CDR3. CDR1 is SGHDT, CDR2 YYEEEE, per germline. Germline trimming cut 3 bases from V and 1 base from J; bases unmatched to any gene: 13. Full variable domain (outside the CDR3, taken from reference TRBV5-6 and TRBJ2-3): DAGVTQSPTHLIKTRGQQVTLRCSPKSGHDTVSWYQQALGQGPQFIFQYYEEEERQRGNFPDRFSGHQFPNYSSELNVNALLLGDSALYLCASSSRVGRAGGTDTQYFGPGTRLTVL.